This T cell receptor (beta chain) appears in the sequencing data of a study of shared T cell receptors in the human thymus. With 3 bases removed from V and 6 bases from J, the gap between germline ends came to 10 bases. Germline-derived CDR1 and CDR2 are MRHNA and SNTAGT. CDR3 length: 13 amino acids. Method: immunoSEQ multiplex PCR; TCRdb's copy keeps in-frame clones and lacks some. The sample carries hundreds of thousands of clones, 70% to 90% recorded once. These same data were also listed under a study on human thymus T cells. That paper adds: Infants, healthy and Finnish, who were having corrective surgery for congenital heart defects served as donors. Resections from corrective heart surgery supplied the thymus tissue. Blood and thymic repertoires both appeared biased in V and J gene usage. Related research found strongly overlapping thymic repertoires in unrelated individuals.

This TCR came from a girl under three years old with a congenital heart defect. The sample taken for sequencing was thymocytes. The V call is TRBV6-4, the J call TRBJ2-3, with TRBD1 as a possible D gene (5 bases). In DNA, the CDR3 is TGTGCCAGCAGTGATTCGACAGACGATACGCAGTATTTT. Translating it yields CASSDSTDDTQYF.